The 3 T cell receptor beta chains below come from one sample, sequenced in a study of cytomegalovirus exposure and HLA in healthy donors. The primer mix had 60 Vbeta and 13 Jbeta primers. Profiling relied on immunoSEQ multiplex PCR, and the TCRdb table lists in-frame clones only, not all of them. The data hold about 150,000 clones, with 76% observed a single time. The sequenced sample was PBMCs. These receptors all stem from a male donor in good health and CMV-seronegative.

This clone was seen a few times. The chain couples TRBV28 to TRBJ1-2; D possibly corresponds to TRBD1 (6 bases). Between the trimmed V and J ends, which lost 8 bases and 4 bases, there was a span of 17 bases. This CDR3 has 14 residues. CDR1 and CDR2 from the germline V gene are MDHEN and SYDVKM. DNA for the CDR3: TGTGCCAGCGGACGTTATAGGGGGGGCTATGGCTACACCTTC. This gives the protein CASGRYRGGYGYTF.

In its sample, this clone was seen once. This sequence joins TRBV4-1 and TRBJ2-1; the D is unclear. Per germline, CDR1 MGHRA and CDR2 YSYEKL. With 0 bases removed from V and 1 base from J, the gap between germline ends came to 4 bases. This CDR3 comprises 14 residues. The CDR3 loop is CASSQEASYNEQFF. CDR3 in DNA: TGCGCCAGCAGCCAAGAAGCTTCCTACAATGAGCAGTTCTTC.

This clone was observed a handful of times. This chain joins TRBV4-2 and TRBJ2-5; the match to TRBD2 covers 8 bases. Per the germline V gene, CDR1 is LGHNA and CDR2 is YNFKEQ. J gave up 1 base and V 0 bases, and 4 bases lay outside the gene matches. The CDR3 contains 16 residues. Here the CDR3 reads CASSQDVTSGQETQYF. In DNA form, the CDR3 reads TGTGCCAGCAGCCAAGACGTCACTAGCGGCCAAGAGACCCAGTACTTC.